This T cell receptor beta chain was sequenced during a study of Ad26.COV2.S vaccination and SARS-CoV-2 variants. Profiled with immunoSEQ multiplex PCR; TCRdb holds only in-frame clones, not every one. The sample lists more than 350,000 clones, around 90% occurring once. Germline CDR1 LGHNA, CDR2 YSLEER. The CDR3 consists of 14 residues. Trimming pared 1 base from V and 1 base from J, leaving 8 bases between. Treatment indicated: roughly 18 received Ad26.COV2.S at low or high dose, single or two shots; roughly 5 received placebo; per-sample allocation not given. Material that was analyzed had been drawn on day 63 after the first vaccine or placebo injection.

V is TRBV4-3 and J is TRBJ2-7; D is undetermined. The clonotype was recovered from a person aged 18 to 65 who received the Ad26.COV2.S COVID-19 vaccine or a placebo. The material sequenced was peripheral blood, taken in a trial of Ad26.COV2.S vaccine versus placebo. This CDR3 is CASSQVSASYEQYF. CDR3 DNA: TGCGCCAGCAGCCAAGTCTCGGCTTCCTACGAGCAGTACTTC.